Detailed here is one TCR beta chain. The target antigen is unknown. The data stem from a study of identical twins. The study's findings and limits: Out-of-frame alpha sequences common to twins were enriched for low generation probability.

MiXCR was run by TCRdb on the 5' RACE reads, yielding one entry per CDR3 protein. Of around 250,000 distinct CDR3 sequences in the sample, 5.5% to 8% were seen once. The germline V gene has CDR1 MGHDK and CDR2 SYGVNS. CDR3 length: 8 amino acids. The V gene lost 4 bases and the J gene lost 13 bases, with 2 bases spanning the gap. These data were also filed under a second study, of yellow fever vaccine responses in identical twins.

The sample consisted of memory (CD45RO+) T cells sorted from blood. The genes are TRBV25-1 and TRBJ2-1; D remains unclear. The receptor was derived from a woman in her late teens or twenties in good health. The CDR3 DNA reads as TGTGCCAGCAGTGCTCAGTTCTTC. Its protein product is CASSAQFF.